This T cell receptor (beta chain) was sequenced in a study of blood T cells in healthy people across ages. Germline V gene data show CDR1 as SGHRS and CDR2 as YFSETQ. V lost 6 bases to trimming and J lost 3 bases, with 14 bases between them. The CDR3 has 14 residues. A sample-barcoded 5' primer and a J-beta primer mix were used in a second PCR of roughly 6 to 12 cycles. TCRdb reprocessed the 5' RACE reads with MiXCR, giving one entry per CDR3 protein. The sample includes 650,000 to 900,000 distinct CDR3 sequences, under 80% of them seen just once. The receptor comes from a young man in good health. This chain links TRBV5-1 with TRBJ2-3, with a possible D match to TRBD2 (6 bases). Input material: blood. The CDR3 reads CASNLGGLTDTQYF. CDR3 nucleotides: TGCGCCAGCAACCTGGGGGGATTGACAGATACGCAGTATTTT.